This T cell receptor beta chain appears in the sequencing data of a study of shared clonotypes between healthy human individuals. Only CD45RO-negative cells positively selected for CCR7 counted as naive CD8 cells, so terminally differentiated effector memory CD45RA+ cells were excluded. A deep-level run was used for the assay. Only in-frame clones appear in the TCRdb table, and some are missing; sequencing was by immunoSEQ multiplex PCR. The data hold approximately 2,000,000 clones, with roughly 93% observed a single time. This clone has only one observation. The germline gives CDR1 MNHEY, CDR2 SMNVEV (reference sequence). The V gene lost 5 bases and the J gene lost 0 bases, with 12 bases spanning the gap. The CDR3 covers 15 residues.

The chain joins TRBV27 to TRBJ2-3; D is unclear. The sequence came from a man aged 18 to 30 in good health. Some clones in this sample may be carry-over from other donors' samples. Sequencing used naive CD8+ T cells from PBMCs. The CDR3 DNA is TGTGCCAGCAGTATTCTTAGAACTAGCACAGATACGCAGTATTTT. It is translated as CASSILRTSTDTQYF.